The entry that follows covers one T cell receptor (beta chain) sequence. This clonotype was recorded a few times. The antigen it binds to is not known. No much larger clonotype is one base removed from it; base qualities were not supplied. In light of the paper, this sample's time point label describes: pre-sensitization, week 0. The treatment or condition label, read with the paper, signifies: therapeutic diphenylcyclopropenone sensitization with weekly scalp DPC. At each patch-test visit, blood was drawn before the patch test was applied. Eligible patients were aged 18 to 70, diagnosed with alopecia, deemed suitable for DPC therapy, and excluded if pregnant. Total RNA was extracted from unfractionated whole blood collected in Tempus Blood RNA tubes. Libraries came from RACE. The sequencer was a NextSeq 500. Library preparation attached unique molecular identifiers to individual cDNA molecules for quantitative, reproducible TCR counting. For every blood RNA sample, sequencing covered both the TCR alpha and TCR beta chains. Turning to the authors' computational methods: The median number of TCRs per sample was approximately 96,000, ranging from about 20,000 to 690,600. The Decombinator software suite was used to annotate the V, J and CDR3 of the TCR reads. To make PS versus PT1 abundance plots, every sample was subsampled to the same number of TCRs (28,000). TCRs were defined as expanded if absent before sensitization and observed at least eight times at the 2-week time point. TCRdb reworked the public reads: Q25 trimming with fastp, MiXCR clone assembly, productive beta chains retained. A single entry per CDR3 protein holds the most common genes and DNA from its merged rows. TCRdb assigned the V and J calls; the authors' analysis was not used. The table for this sample lists tens of thousands of distinct CDR3 sequences; around 9.5% of them were counted only once. The ten largest make up about 3.5% of the sample.

The data belong to a study of human T cells and chemical hapten exposure (dated by TCRdb to the early 2020s). About the investigation overall: For sensitization, 2% DPC in acetone was applied to an approximately 2 cm by approximately 2 cm area of upper inner arm skin. Patients additionally received weekly therapeutic DPC doses to the scalp throughout the roughly 26-week study period. Patch testing was done on the upper back using Finn chambers containing 0.01% DPC, and results were scored after 6 days according to International Contact Dermatitis Research Group standards. Alopecia areata with under or over 50% scalp involvement, alopecia totalis and alopecia universalis were represented in the patient cohort, which was mostly female. The libraries were sequenced as a pool, and the TCR yield per sample differed mostly because of small variations in library volumes within the pool. In alopecia patients, the study followed how the peripheral blood TCR repertoire changed in vivo over primary and secondary sensitization to diphenylcyclopropenone (DPC), a hapten. Blood was sampled from patients pre-sensitization (week 0) and at 2, 6 and about 24 weeks after DPC sensitization. Blood for TCR sequencing was provided by twenty-nine alopecia patients at one to four time points (pre-sensitization, 2, 6 and 24 weeks).

The germline V gene specifies SGHAT as CDR1 and FQNNGV as CDR2. V is clipped by 8 bases and J by 6 bases, and the sequence between their germline boundaries is 16 bases long. The CDR3, cysteine through phenylalanine, is 13 amino acids long. CDR3 DNA is the only sequence kept; it has 39 bases, read in frame from the first base. The investigation overall reported the following: Compared with pre-sensitization or healthy control sets, expanded TCRs formed significantly more large CDR3 similarity clusters, which is consistent with antigen-driven responses. DPC sensitization did not change how many TCRs were above 1 in 1000 frequency, and no evidence was found of alterations in global repertoire structure. After repeated subsampling, changes were observed in the strength of the expansion versus patch-test correlation and in the threshold at which the correlation became significant. Because every patient had alopecia, a presumed autoimmune disease, the patients' immune response might differ from that of healthy individuals. Patch test score correlated positively with the number of PT1 expanded TCRs, reaching significance at thresholds 8, 16 and 32 but not at 4.

The origin of this receptor is a woman aged 40 to 50 with alopecia areata. Some clones in this sample may be carry-over from other donors' samples. The starting material was whole blood, obtained in connection with sensitization to the hapten diphenylcyclopropenone (DPC). The chain uses TRBV11-2 and TRBJ1-1, and possibly TRBD1, on 6 matching bases. The DNA sequence is as follows: TGTGCCAGCGGCACCGGGGACACCGCTGAAGCTTTCTTT. This encodes CASGTGDTAEAFF.